Shown below are 4 T cell receptor beta chains from a single sample sequenced in a study of yellow fever vaccine responses in identical twins. TCRdb reprocessed the RT-PCR reads via MiXCR and lists one record per CDR3 protein. The sample holds under 30,000 distinct CDR3 sequences, roughly 80% seen once. The starting material was T cells from blood (PBMCs), unsorted or a sorted subset (not recorded which), obtained before or after yellow fever vaccination (not recorded which). Receptors were obtained from a woman between 18 and 30 years old who received the yellow fever vaccine.

V gene TRBV10-3 combines with J gene TRBJ2-1; maybe TRBD1 (6 bases). The CDR3 spans 13 residues. In germline, CDR1 is ENHRY, CDR2 SYGVKD. The V end was cut by 0 bases, the J end by 6 bases, with 6 bases between. The CDR3 spells CAISESGANEQFF. For the CDR3, the DNA is TGTGCCATCAGTGAGTCGGGGGCCAATGAGCAGTTCTTC.

This chain uses TRBV2 with TRBJ1-1; 7 nucleotides match TRBD1. Germline CDR1 SNHLY, CDR2 FYNNEI. Trimming took 5 bases from V and 1 from J; bases not matched to a gene: 4. The CDR3 is 14 amino acids. The CDR3 nucleotides read TGTGCCAGCAGTCCCTCAGGGGGGAACACTGAAGCTTTCTTT. Translated, it gives CASSPSGGNTEAFF.

This clonotype was detected only once. The chain has TRBV9 and TRBJ2-5; unclear D gene. The ends were cut back, 2 bases at V and 4 bases at J, with 9 bases in the middle. Germline V CDR1 and CDR2: SGDLS, YYNGEE. The CDR3 length is 13 residues. As DNA, the CDR3 is TGTGCCAGCAGCGTTCGGACGGGAGAGACCCAGTACTTC. Translating gives CASSVRTGETQYF.

The rearrangement links TRBV7-6 to TRBJ2-5; D unclear. CDR1 and CDR2 from the germline V gene are SGHVS and FNYEAQ. The V gene lost 5 bases and the J gene lost 3 bases, with 19 bases spanning the gap. This CDR3 region has 16 residues. The CDR3 region has the DNA TGTGCCAGCAGCGGCCGGGCGAGCCCTGAAGAAGAGACCCAGTACTTC. It is translated as CASSGRASPEEETQYF.